The clone carrying this T cell receptor (beta chain) is deemed medium-sized (0.01 to 0.1%). Its antigen is as yet unknown. Primers included in the PCR were 60 Vbeta and 13 Jbeta primers. Profiled with immunoSEQ multiplex PCR; TCRdb holds only in-frame clones, not every one. Of about 130,000 clones in the sample, just under 75% are singletons; the top ten hold approximately 7%. The V segment lost 2 bases and the J segment 4 bases; nucleotides outside the gene matches: 14. Germline assignment: CDR1 SEHNR and CDR2 FQNEAQ (reference sequence). The CDR3 spans 19 residues. This entry is derived from a study of cytomegalovirus exposure and HLA in healthy donors. Study results and limitations: Both high specificity and high sensitivity reportedly marked the classifier's diagnosis of cytomegalovirus status.

This clonotype was sampled from a man aged 40-49 years in good health and CMV-seropositive. Sequencing used PBMCs. The V call is TRBV7-9, the J call TRBJ2-6; 7 bases match TRBD2. The CDR3 nucleotides are TGTGCCAGCAGCTTATTGAGGAGGACGGAGACTAGCGGGGCCAACGTCCTGACTTTC. Amino acids: CASSLLRRTETSGANVLTF.